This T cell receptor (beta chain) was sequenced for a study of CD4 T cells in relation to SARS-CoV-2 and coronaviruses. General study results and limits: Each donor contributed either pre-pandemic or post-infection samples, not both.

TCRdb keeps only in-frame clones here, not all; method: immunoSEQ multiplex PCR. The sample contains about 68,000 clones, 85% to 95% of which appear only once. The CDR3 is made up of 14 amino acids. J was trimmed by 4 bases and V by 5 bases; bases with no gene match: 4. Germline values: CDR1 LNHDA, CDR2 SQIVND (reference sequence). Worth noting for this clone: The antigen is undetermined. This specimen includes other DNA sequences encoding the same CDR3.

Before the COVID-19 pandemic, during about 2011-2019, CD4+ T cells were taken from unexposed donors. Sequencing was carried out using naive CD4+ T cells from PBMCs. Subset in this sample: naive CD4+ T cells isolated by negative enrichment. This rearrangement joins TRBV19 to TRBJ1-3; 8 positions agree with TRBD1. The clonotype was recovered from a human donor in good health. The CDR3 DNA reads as TGTGCCAGTAGTTCAACAGGGGGAGGAAACACCATATATTTT. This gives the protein CASSSTGGGNTIYF.